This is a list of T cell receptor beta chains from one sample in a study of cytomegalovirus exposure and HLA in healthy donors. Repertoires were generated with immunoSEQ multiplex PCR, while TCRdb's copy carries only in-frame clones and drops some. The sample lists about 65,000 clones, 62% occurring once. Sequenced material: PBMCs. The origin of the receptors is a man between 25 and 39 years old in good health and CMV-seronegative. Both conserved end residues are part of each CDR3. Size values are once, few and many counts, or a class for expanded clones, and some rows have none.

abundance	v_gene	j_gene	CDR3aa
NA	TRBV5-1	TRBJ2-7	CASSVHTRYEQYF
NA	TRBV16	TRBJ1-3	CASSHSQSGNTIYF
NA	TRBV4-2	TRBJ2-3	CASSQERGTSTDTQYF
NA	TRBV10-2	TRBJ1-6	CASSESRSPLHF
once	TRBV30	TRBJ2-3	CAWSVGGEPVDTQYF
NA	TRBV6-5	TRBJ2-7	CASSSTTGGFGGEQYF
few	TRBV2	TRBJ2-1	CASRRRLAGESNEQFF
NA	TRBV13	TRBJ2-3	CASSLAGEFTDTQYF
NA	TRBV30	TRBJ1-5	CAWDSSNQPQHF
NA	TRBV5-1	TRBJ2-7	CASSLVVTGGRSRPYEQYF
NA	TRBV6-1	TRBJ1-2	CASRLTGSGYGYTF
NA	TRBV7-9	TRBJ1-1	CASSFRDSNTEAFF
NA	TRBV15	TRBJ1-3	CATSANRGSGNTIYF
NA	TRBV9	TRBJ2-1	CASSVSGGAGNEQFF
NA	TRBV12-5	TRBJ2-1	CASGFRDSYNEQFF
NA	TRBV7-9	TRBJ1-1	CASRSGQQNTEAFF
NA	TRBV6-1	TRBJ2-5	CASGTGQGSETQYF
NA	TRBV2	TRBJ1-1	CASNDSPGTEAFF
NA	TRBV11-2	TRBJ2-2	CASSLQGNTGELFF
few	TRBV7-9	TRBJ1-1	CASSIPTGLNTEAFF
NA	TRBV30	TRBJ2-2	CAWRGLRGLDTGELFF
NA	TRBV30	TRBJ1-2	CAWSWDRGLNYGYTF
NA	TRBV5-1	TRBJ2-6	CASSAGQGVASGANVLTF
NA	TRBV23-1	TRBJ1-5	CASRWQGNQPQHF
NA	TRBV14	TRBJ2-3	CASSRTSAATQYF
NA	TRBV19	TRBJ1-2	CASSYSTYGYTF
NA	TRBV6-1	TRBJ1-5	CASRIRQPNQPQHF
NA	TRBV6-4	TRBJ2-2	CASKGQNTGELFF
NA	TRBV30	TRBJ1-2	CAWSESGTRGYGYTF
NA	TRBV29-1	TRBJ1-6	CSVGKTPSNSPLHF
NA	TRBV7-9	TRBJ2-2	CASSLGTGGSGAGELFF
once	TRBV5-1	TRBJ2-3	CASSLTSGGTDTQYF
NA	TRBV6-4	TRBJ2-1	CASSQDRGGGEQFF
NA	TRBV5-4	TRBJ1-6	CASSLDRSDSPLHF
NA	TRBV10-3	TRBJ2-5	CAISESGLAGGGETQYF
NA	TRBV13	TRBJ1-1	CASSSDTGGGQTEAFF
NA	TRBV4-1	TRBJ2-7	CASSQGAGAQNKQYF
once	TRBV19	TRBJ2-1	CASSSRTLNEQFF
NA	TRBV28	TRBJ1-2	CASSILEYGYTF
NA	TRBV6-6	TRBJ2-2	CASTHEGLDTGELFF
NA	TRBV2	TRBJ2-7	CASIRTGGSYEQYF
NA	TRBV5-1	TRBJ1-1	CASSLRGGTEAFF
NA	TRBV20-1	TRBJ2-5	CSATGQETQYF
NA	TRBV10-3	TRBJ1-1	CAIRVGVNTEAFF
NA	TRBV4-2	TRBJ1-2	CASSQDKGQGADGYTF
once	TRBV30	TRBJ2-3	CAWNSGMSTDTQYF
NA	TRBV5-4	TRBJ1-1	CASSWGLMNTEAFF
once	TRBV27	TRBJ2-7	CASSFGTGVYEQYF
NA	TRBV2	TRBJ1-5	CASSEQGGLNQPQHF
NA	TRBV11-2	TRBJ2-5	CASSLAFKETQYF